What follows describes a single TCR beta chain. Antigen unknown. It was 5'RACE with constant-segment primers that produced the TCR alpha and TCR beta cDNA libraries, which carried sample barcodes and UMIs. Each CDR3 protein gets one entry after TCRdb re-called the 5' RACE reads with MiXCR. The top ten hold about an eighth of the sample, which has about 450,000 distinct CDR3 sequences, around 22% seen once. The sample comes from a study of T-cell memory formation after mild COVID-19. The wider study: TCR clusters were mostly confined to one donor each. Study results and limitations: A subset of responding clones appeared in pre-infection memory, suggesting cross-reactive memory joined. The study found balanced CD4/CD8 in clones contracting day 15 to 85 and a CD4+ lean in later expanders.

There are 17 residues in the CDR3. The germline gives CDR1 MGHRA, CDR2 YSYEKL. V was pared by 0 bases and J by 6 bases, with 10 bases of the junction left unmatched. Sequenced material: PBMCs or a T cell subset sorted from them (not recorded which). The clonotype was recovered from an adult woman who had mild COVID-19 (a few samples of this study predate the infection). Cell type and time point are not known. V is TRBV4-1 and J is TRBJ1-1; TRBD1 matches 10 bases. The CDR3 spells CASSQDRLTGGSAEAFF. The CDR3 bases are TGCGCCAGCAGCCAAGATCGTTTGACAGGGGGCTCGGCTGAAGCTTTCTTT.